The 4 T cell receptor beta chains below come from one sample, sequenced in a study of CD8+ T cells in alopecia areata. The sequencing template was cDNA reverse transcribed from extracted RNA. Produced via immunoSEQ multiplex PCR; TCRdb's table is partial and in-frame only. The table lists about 190,000 clones, approximately 56% of them singletons. The material was CD4+ T cells sorted from blood, obtained at week 0. Source of these receptors: a human donor with alopecia areata.

The rearrangement uses TRBV4-2 and TRBJ1-1; D is perhaps TRBD1 (5 bases). The V gene lost 4 bases and the J gene lost 0 bases, with 9 bases spanning the gap. The CDR3 has 14 residues. The germline gives CDR1 LGHNA, CDR2 YNFKEQ. The CDR3 region has the DNA TGTGCCAGCAGCCTAGGGGTCATGAACACTGAAGCTTTCTTT. Translating it yields CASSLGVMNTEAFF.

The chain employs TRBV29-1 and TRBJ2-6; D gene unclear. Trimming took off 3 bases at V and 0 bases at J, with 9 bases between the two ends. The length of the CDR3 is 15 residues. CDR1 is SQVTM, CDR2 ANQGSEA, per germline. CDR3 loop: CSVDAFSSGANVLTF. Written as DNA, the CDR3 is TGCAGCGTTGACGCCTTCAGCTCTGGGGCCAACGTCCTGACTTTC. The full variable domain, its missing parts supplied by reference TRBV29-1 and TRBJ2-6, is SAVISQKPSRDICQRGTSLTIQCQVDSQVTMMFWYRQQPGQSLTLIATANQGSEATYESGFVIDKFPISRPNLTFSTLTVSNMSPEDSSIYLCSVDAFSSGANVLTFGAGSRLTVL.

This clone was detected only a few times. This chain connects TRBV5-6 to TRBJ1-2; unclear D gene. The V end lost 5 bases, the J end lost 3 bases, and 5 bases lay between the germline ends. CDR3 length: 11 residues. Germline CDR1 SGHDT, CDR2 YYEEEE. The CDR3 protein is CASSSYYGYTF. In DNA form, the CDR3 reads TGTGCCAGCAGTTCATACTATGGCTACACCTTC. The whole variable domain, remainder taken from reference TRBV5-6 and TRBJ1-2, is DAGVTQSPTHLIKTRGQQVTLRCSPKSGHDTVSWYQQALGQGPQFIFQYYEEEERQRGNFPDRFSGHQFPNYSSELNVNALLLGDSALYLCASSSYYGYTFGSGTRLTVV.

This chain uses TRBV25-1 with TRBJ2-7; a possible D gene is TRBD2 (6 bases). V was pared by 3 bases and J by 3 bases, with 12 bases between. This CDR3 contains 14 residues. Looked up from germline, CDR1 is MGHDK and CDR2 is SYGVNS. Written as DNA, the CDR3 is TGTGCCAGCAGTGATCCGGGGGAAATCTACGAGCAGTACTTC. It encodes CASSDPGEIYEQYF.